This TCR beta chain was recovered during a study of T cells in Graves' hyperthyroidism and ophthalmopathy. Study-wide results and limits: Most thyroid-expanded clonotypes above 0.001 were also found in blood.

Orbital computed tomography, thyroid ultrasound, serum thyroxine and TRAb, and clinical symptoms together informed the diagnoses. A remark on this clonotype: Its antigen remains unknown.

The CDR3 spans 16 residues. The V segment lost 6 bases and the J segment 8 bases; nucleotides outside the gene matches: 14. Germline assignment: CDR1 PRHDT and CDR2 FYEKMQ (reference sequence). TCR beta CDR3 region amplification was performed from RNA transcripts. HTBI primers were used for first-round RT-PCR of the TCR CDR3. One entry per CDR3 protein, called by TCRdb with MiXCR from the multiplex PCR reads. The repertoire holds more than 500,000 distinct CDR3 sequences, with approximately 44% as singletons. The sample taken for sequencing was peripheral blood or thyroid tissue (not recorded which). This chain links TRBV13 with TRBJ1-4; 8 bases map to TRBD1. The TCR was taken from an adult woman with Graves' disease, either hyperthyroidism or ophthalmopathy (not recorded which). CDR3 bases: TGTGCCAGCAGTCGGACAGGGTTTGGGTTAGGGGAAAAACTGTTTTTT. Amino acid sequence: CASSRTGFGLGEKLFF.